These 17 T cell receptor beta chains came from one sample sequenced in a study of T cell repertoires in ileal Crohn's disease. Time point denoted: neoterminal ileum biopsy at postoperative endoscopy, about 6 months after surgery. Using immunoSEQ multiplex PCR, the repertoire was profiled, and TCRdb retains in-frame clones only, with some absent. Of about 62,000 clones listed, about 89% are singletons. Input material: ileal tissue. These TCRs come from an adult with Crohn's disease.

The chain carries TRBV27 and TRBJ2-7, with a tentative D call TRBD2 (6 bases). CDR3 length equals 16 residues. Germline CDR1 reads MNHEY; CDR2 reads SMNVEV (reference sequence). Between the trimmed V and J ends, which lost 5 bases and 3 bases, there was a span of 20 bases. The CDR3 bases are TGTGCCAGCAGTCTATGGGGTGCCCGGGAGAACTACGAGCAGTACTTC. Residues: CASSLWGARENYEQYF.

CDR3: CASSVGSSGRYEQYF. The CDR3 bases are TGTGCCAGCAGCGTAGGGTCTAGCGGGAGGTACGAGCAGTACTTC. The rearrangement joins TRBV9 to TRBJ2-7; 11 nucleotides align to TRBD2. CDR1 and CDR2 from the germline V gene are SGDLS and YYNGEE. V shed 0 bases, J shed 4 bases, and the junction held 3 bases outside the gene matches. This CDR3 spans 15 amino acids. Variable domain in full (rest from reference TRBV9 and TRBJ2-7): DSGVTQTPKHLITATGQRVTLRCSPRSGDLSVYWYQQSLDQGLQFLIQYYNGEERAKGNILERFSAQQFPDLHSELNLSSLELGDSALYFCASSVGSSGRYEQYFGPGTRLTVT.

V is TRBV7-2 and J is TRBJ2-1, with D uncertain. Germline CDR1 and CDR2: SGHTA and FQGNSA. The CDR3 sequence is 9 residues long. Trimming shortened V by 10 bases and J by 12 bases, and 10 bases separated the two germline ends. The CDR3 sequence: CATGLGQFF. The CDR3 DNA reads TGTGCCACCGGTCTAGGGCAGTTCTTC.

The chain has TRBV5-4 and TRBJ2-5, with 8 bases identical to TRBD1. V was pared by 0 bases and J by 5 bases, with 12 bases of the junction left unmatched. The length of the CDR3 is 17 residues. In germline, CDR1 is SGHNT, CDR2 YYREEE (reference sequence). The CDR3 region is CASSLDSPGGGWETQYF. CDR3 in DNA: TGTGCCAGCAGCTTGGACTCACCAGGGGGCGGATGGGAGACCCAGTACTTC.

V is TRBV5-4 and J is TRBJ1-1; D perhaps matches TRBD1 (6 bases). V was pared by 10 bases and J by 4 bases, with 26 bases between. The germline gives CDR1 SGHNT, CDR2 YYREEE (reference sequence). The CDR3 runs 16 residues. The CDR3, as DNA: TGTGCCGGATTACAGGGTGGGGGCCGGGGCGGCACTGAAGCTTTCTTT. Translation: CAGLQGGGRGGTEAFF.

The genes are TRBV2 and TRBJ2-7; D not resolved. This CDR3 region has 14 residues. V lost 6 bases, J lost 3 bases, and 15 bases lay in between. Germline CDR1 and CDR2: SNHLY and FYNNEI. In DNA form, the CDR3 reads TGTGCCAGCAGCATAACCTCGGGTATCTACGAGCAGTACGTC. It specifies CASSITSGIYEQYV.

This clone has a handful of counts. V gene TRBV19 combines with J gene TRBJ1-2; a weak D match, TRBD1 (6 bases). The germline CDR1 and CDR2 sequences are LNHDA and SQIVND (reference sequence). The CDR3 sequence is 14 residues long. V was clipped by 5 bases and J by 4 bases, with 14 bases between them. The CDR3 sequence is CASSVPGEFYGYTF. The CDR3 DNA reads TGTGCCAGTAGTGTCCCAGGGGAATTCTATGGCTACACCTTC.

The rearrangement uses TRBV5-6 and TRBJ2-2, with no clear D. There are 14 residues in the CDR3. Germline V lookup: CDR1 SGHDT, CDR2 YYEEEE. The germline V and J ends were trimmed by 3 bases and 4 bases, with 10 bases remaining between them. The CDR3 coding sequence is TGTGCCAGCAGCTGGCGTTCGGGCACCGGGGAGCTGTTTTTT. Translation gives CASSWRSGTGELFF.

The CDR3 loop reads CASSQQGTNEKLFF. The DNA for the CDR3 is TGTGCCAGCAGTCAACAGGGGACTAATGAAAAACTGTTTTTT. V is TRBV6-6 and J is TRBJ1-4; 7 nucleotides agree with TRBD1. The CDR3 contains 14 residues. Germline V gene lookup returns CDR1 MNHNY and CDR2 SVGAGI (reference sequence). Trimming at V came to 5 bases and at J to 2 bases, leaving 2 bases not matched to a gene.

This clone is a singleton in its sample. J is TRBJ2-2 and V is TRBV9; maybe TRBD2 (6 bases). V gave up 1 base and J gave up 3 bases, with 16 bases separating them. Germline-derived CDR1 and CDR2 are SGDLS and YYNGEE. There are 17 residues in the CDR3. The CDR3 loop is CASSVRVGGGHTGELFF. DNA of the CDR3: TGTGCCAGCAGCGTACGAGTGGGGGGAGGTCACACCGGGGAGCTGTTTTTT.

The J gene is TRBJ1-3, the V gene TRBV2; D is unresolved. The V gene lost 8 bases and the J gene lost 3 bases, with 14 bases spanning the gap. This CDR3 has 14 residues. The germline V gene has CDR1 SNHLY and CDR2 FYNNEI. The CDR3 protein is CASSSGTLGNTIYF. CDR3 sequence (DNA): TGTGCCAGCTCCTCGGGAACGCTTGGAAACACCATATATTTT.

V is TRBV19 and J is TRBJ1-5; 7 bases line up with TRBD1. Germline CDR1 is LNHDA and CDR2 is SQIVND (reference sequence). This CDR3 has 15 residues. Trimming cost V 5 bases and J 6 bases; bases outside gene matches: 10. CDR3 DNA: TGTGCCAGTAGTCCCCCCGTCGACAGGGCTCAGCCCCAGCATTTT. It specifies CASSPPVDRAQPQHF. The full variable domain, completed using reference TRBV19 and TRBJ1-5, is DGGITQSPKYLFRKEGQNVTLSCEQNLNHDAMYWYRQDPGQGLRLIYYSQIVNDFQKGDIAEGYSVSREKKESFPLTVTSAQKNPTAFYLCASSPPVDRAQPQHFGDGTRLSIL.

The DNA of the CDR3 is TGCGCCAGCAGCTTGGGAGTCAATTCACCCCTCCACTTT. Translated: CASSLGVNSPLHF. The chain recombines TRBV5-1 with TRBJ1-6; D gene uncertain. V was trimmed by 0 bases and J by 7 bases, leaving 5 bases between them. CDR3 length: 13 residues. Germline V gene data show CDR1 as SGHRS and CDR2 as YFSETQ. The whole variable domain, filled in from reference TRBV5-1 and TRBJ1-6, reads KAGVTQTPRYLIKTRGQQVTLSCSPISGHRSVSWYQQTPGQGLQFLFEYFSETQRNKGNFPGRFSGRQFSNSRSEMNVSTLELGDSALYLCASSLGVNSPLHFGNGTRLTVT.

This sequence joins TRBV29-1 and TRBJ2-2, with D perhaps TRBD1 (6 bases). With 6 bases removed from V and 6 bases from J, the gap between germline ends came to 17 bases. The germline gives CDR1 SQVTM, CDR2 ANQGSEA. This CDR3 comprises 14 residues. The CDR3 loop reads CSVEGDIAPGELFF. In DNA form, the CDR3 reads TGCAGCGTCGAGGGGGACATCGCCCCCGGGGAGCTGTTTTTT.

The chain links TRBV19 to TRBJ1-1; tentative D call: TRBD1 (6 bases). Trimming stripped 7 bases from V and 1 base from J, with 13 bases between. CDR3 length: 14 residues. Per the germline V gene, CDR1 is LNHDA and CDR2 is SQIVND (reference sequence). CDR3 nucleotides: TGTGCCAGTAACGTACAGGGTCGGAACACTGAAGCTTTCTTT. Protein product: CASNVQGRNTEAFF.

The chain is built from TRBV14 and TRBJ1-2, with a possible D match to TRBD1 (5 bases). The V end was cut by 1 base, the J end by 8 bases, with 14 bases between. This CDR3 is 14 amino acids long. In germline, CDR1 is SGHDN, CDR2 FVKESK. The chain's CDR3 is CASSQAKGLGGYTF. The CDR3, as DNA: TGTGCCAGCAGCCAAGCAAAGGGGTTAGGGGGCTACACCTTC.

V and J are TRBV6-6 and TRBJ1-1, with 8 bases fitting TRBD1. V shed 4 bases, J shed 0 bases, and the junction held 7 bases outside the gene matches. Germline loops: CDR1 MNHNY, CDR2 SVGAGI (reference sequence). This CDR3 has 16 amino acids. For the CDR3, the DNA is TGTGCCAGCAGTTCTACCGGGACAGGCATGAACACTGAAGCTTTCTTT. Translation: CASSSTGTGMNTEAFF.